One T cell receptor beta chain is described in this entry. In the study's own analysis: It was from reference gene primer amplification that nucleated cell counts were estimated. The protocol was immunoSEQ multiplex PCR, while the TCRdb copy is restricted to in-frame clones and leaves out a portion. V and J calls and clone size are given by that table; D and trimming were obtained from the DNA. The sample has 350,000 to 450,000 clones; around 83% are singletons. Cohort allocation depended upon clinical history that participants reported. The sample belongs to a study of blood T cell repertoires in COVID-19. In the study overall: The cDNA or gDNA used as material had been derived from T cells, B-cell-depleted T cells, or PBMCs.

This CDR3 has 14 amino acids. Germline loops: CDR1 MGHRA, CDR2 YSYEKL. V was shortened by 1 base and J by 4 bases, with 9 bases between the two germline ends. This receptor was taken from a woman aged 50 to 65 who had recovered from COVID-19. The chain recombines TRBV4-1 with TRBJ2-3; TRBD2 is a possible D gene (6 bases). Source material: PBMCs or T cells enriched from blood (not recorded which). The CDR3 nucleotides read TGCGCCAGCAGCCAAGCGGGGGTCCCAGATACGCAGTATTTT. Translation gives CASSQAGVPDTQYF.